This T cell receptor beta chain derives from a study of T cells in Graves' hyperthyroidism and ophthalmopathy. In germline, CDR1 is SGDLS, CDR2 YYNGEE. V was pared by 4 bases and J by 1 base, with 4 bases of the junction left unmatched. The CDR3 covers 14 residues. In its sample, this clonotype was seen a few times. Amplified TCR beta CDR3 regions derived from RNA transcripts. First-round RT-PCR with HTBI primers amplified the TCR CDR3 region. TCRdb re-analysed the multiplex PCR reads in MiXCR, keeping a single row per CDR3 protein. The sample contains under 800,000 distinct CDR3 sequences, 13% to 15% of which appear only once.

This TCR derives from a woman aged 18-30 years with Graves' hyperthyroidism. The chain joins TRBV9 to TRBJ1-1; 7 bases are shared with TRBD1. The specimen was blood. This CDR3 reads CASSYQGENTEAFF. CDR3 in DNA: TGTGCCAGCAGCTATCAGGGGGAGAACACTGAAGCTTTCTTT.